This T cell receptor beta chain is drawn from a study of blood T cells in healthy people across ages. Study-wide results and caveats: Since the PBMCs were unsorted, naive and antigen-experienced cells could not be conclusively compared. Age brought a roughly linear fall in TCR beta diversity measured per million T cells.

This clonotype showed up many times. Its specificity is not known. With V trimmed by 4 bases and J by 3 bases, 2 bases remained unmatched. There are 14 residues in the CDR3. Germline values: CDR1 SEHNR, CDR2 FQNEAQ (reference sequence). Together with a sample-barcoded 5' primer, a J-beta primer mix was included in a second PCR lasting about 6 to 11 cycles. Each cDNA was tagged by a template-switch adaptor containing 12 random nucleotides. TCRdb processed the 5' RACE reads anew with MiXCR; each CDR3 protein has one entry. In the table there are some 1.5 million distinct CDR3 sequences, about 28% of which are singletons.

The sequence was obtained from a woman aged 25 to 45 in good health. This chain connects TRBV7-9 to TRBJ1-2; 10 bases align to TRBD1. The sample was blood. This CDR3 is CASSSGQGDYGYTF. Written as DNA, the CDR3 is TGTGCCAGCAGCTCCGGACAGGGGGACTATGGCTACACCTTC.